These 18 T cell receptor beta chains were all obtained from the same sample, sequenced in a study of OX40 agonist ivuxolimab in advanced cancers. The assay was immunoSEQ multiplex PCR, and TCRdb's table has in-frame clones only and misses some. The data show tens of thousands of clones, 87% seen once. Sequenced here: CD4+ or CD8+ T cells sorted from blood, sampled in a trial of the OX40 agonist ivuxolimab. The receptors were gathered from an adult with an advanced solid tumor such as melanoma, head and neck, liver or kidney cancer.

The chain is built from TRBV5-1 and TRBJ2-2, with 9 bases fitting TRBD1. The V gene's germline CDR1 is SGHRS and CDR2 YFSETQ. The CDR3 consists of 16 residues. Trimming cost V 2 bases and J 3 bases; bases outside gene matches: 5. The CDR3 DNA reads TGCGCCAGCAGCTTCGACAGGGGGGTTGACACCGGGGAGCTGTTTTTT. Encoded protein: CASSFDRGVDTGELFF.

The sample holds one count of this clone. The CDR3 reads CASSKSWGLLNTIYF. The CDR3 region has the DNA TGTGCCAGCTCCAAATCATGGGGACTTTTAAACACCATATATTTT. The chain links TRBV21-1 to TRBJ1-3. TRBV21-1 has pseudogene status. CDR3 length: 15 residues.

V is TRBV6-5 and J is TRBJ2-7, with D hard to call. CDR1 and CDR2 (germline): MNHEY, SVGAGI. The CDR3 is made up of 14 amino acids. V lost 2 bases to trimming and J lost 2 bases, with 10 bases between them. The CDR3 region is CASSYDIPPYEQYF. The CDR3 DNA reads as TGTGCCAGCAGTTACGACATCCCACCCTACGAGCAGTACTTC.

The V and J genes are TRBV28 and TRBJ2-7, with D perhaps TRBD2 (6 bases). Germline CDR1 and CDR2: MDHEN and SYDVKM. This CDR3 has 13 amino acids. V was trimmed by 6 bases and J by 2 bases, leaving 11 bases between them. In nucleotides, the CDR3 is TGTGCCAGCAGCGTTGGCGGGACCTACGAGCAGTACTTC. Translation: CASSVGGTYEQYF.

This clone appeared a single time. The chain joins TRBV7-2 to TRBJ1-1; 7 bases agree with TRBD1. Germline lookup yields CDR1 SGHTA and CDR2 FQGNSA. V lost 5 bases, J lost 0 bases, and 6 bases stayed unmatched. The CDR3 covers 15 residues. The CDR3 sequence: CASSPQQGMNTEAFF. CDR3 nucleotide sequence: TGTGCCAGCAGCCCCCAACAGGGGATGAACACTGAAGCTTTCTTT.

V and J are TRBV5-8 and TRBJ1-6, with D possibly being TRBD1 (6 bases). CDR1 is SGHTS and CDR2 is YDEGEE in the germline V gene. The V end was cut by 3 bases, the J end by 7 bases, with 14 bases between. CDR3 length equals 15 residues. CDR3 in amino acids: CASSSAWTANSPLHF. CDR3 DNA sequence: TGTGCCAGCAGCTCGGCCTGGACAGCCAATTCACCCCTCCACTTT. Based on the CDR3 plus reference TRBV5-8 and TRBJ1-6, the full variable domain is EAGVTQSPTHLIKTRGQQATLRCSPISGHTSVYWYQQALGLGLQFLLWYDEGEERNRGNFPPRFSGRQFPNYSSELNVNALELEDSALYLCASSSAWTANSPLHFGNGTRLTVT.

The chain couples TRBV7-3 to TRBJ2-3; weak D call: TRBD2 (6 bases). The CDR3 sequence is 15 residues long. The germline V gene has CDR1 SGHTA and CDR2 FQGTGA. The germline V and J ends were trimmed by 2 bases and 2 bases, with 11 bases remaining between them. The DNA of the CDR3 is TGTGCCAGCAGCTTAGGGCGGGGAAACACAGATACGCAGTATTTT. It encodes CASSLGRGNTDTQYF.

V usage is TRBV7-9 and J usage is TRBJ1-2; TRBD1 is a possible D gene (5 bases). Between the trimmed V and J ends, which lost 1 base and 8 bases, there was a span of 11 bases. Germline CDR1 reads SEHNR; CDR2 reads FQNEAQ (reference sequence). The CDR3 is made up of 13 amino acids. CDR3 in amino acids: CASSLETAEGYTF. The CDR3 DNA sequence: TGTGCCAGCAGCTTAGAGACAGCCGAGGGCTACACCTTC. Supplemented by reference TRBV7-9 and TRBJ1-2, the full variable domain reads DTGVSQNPRHKITKRGQNVTFRCDPISEHNRLYWYRQTLGQGPEFLTYFQNEAQLEKSRLLSDRFSAERPKGSFSTLEIQRTEQGDSAMYLCASSLETAEGYTFGSGTRLTVV.

The chain employs TRBV9 and TRBJ2-7, with 14 bases matching TRBD2. Germline lookup yields CDR1 SGDLS and CDR2 YYNGEE. V lost 4 bases to trimming and J lost 7 bases; unmatched junction nucleotides: 7. The length of the CDR3 is 15 residues. CDR3 bases: TGTGCCAGCAGCCGGGGACTAGCGGGAGTAGGGGAGCAGTACTTC. It encodes CASSRGLAGVGEQYF.

The chain combines TRBV6-5 with TRBJ2-5, with a weak D call TRBD1 (5 bases). With 4 bases removed from V and 4 bases from J, the gap between germline ends came to 16 bases. CDR1 MNHEY and CDR2 SVGAGI come from the germline V gene. The length of the CDR3 is 15 residues. The CDR3 protein is CASSLDRLGAETQYF. The CDR3 DNA follows: TGTGCCAGCAGTTTGGACCGGTTAGGGGCAGAGACCCAGTACTTC.

This clone showed up just once. The chain is built from TRBV19 and TRBJ2-1; 8 bases line up with TRBD2. The CDR3 length is 15 residues. V trimming: 3 bases; J trimming: 7 bases; junction bases outside the gene matches: 8. CDR1 and CDR2 (germline): LNHDA, SQIVND (reference sequence). The CDR3 nucleotides are TGTGCCAGTAGTATGGGAAGCGGGGGTGGTAATGAGCAGTTCTTC. It is translated as CASSMGSGGGNEQFF.

V and J are TRBV28 and TRBJ1-3; 8 positions match TRBD1. The CDR3 sequence is 14 residues long. Germline V gene sequence: CDR1 MDHEN, CDR2 SYDVKM. V trimming: 6 bases; J trimming: 2 bases; junction bases outside the gene matches: 3. CDR3 amino acids: CASSSGGTGNTIYF. The CDR3 DNA reads as TGTGCCAGCAGCTCAGGGGGCACTGGAAACACCATATATTTT.

The chain is built from TRBV7-8 and TRBJ2-5; D call uncertain. CDR1 and CDR2 (germline): SGHVS, FQNEAQ. V lost 5 bases to trimming and J lost 4 bases, with 5 bases between them. The CDR3 covers 11 residues. DNA of the CDR3: TGTGCCAGCAGCCCGCTAGAGACCCAGTACTTC. This sequence encodes CASSPLETQYF.

This chain uses TRBV10-3 with TRBJ1-5; D remains unclear. This CDR3 is 12 amino acids long. Trimming removed 2 bases at V and 5 bases at J, with 4 bases between. Germline V gene data show CDR1 as ENHRY and CDR2 as SYGVKD. The CDR3 sequence is CAISEGDQPQHF. The CDR3 bases are TGTGCCATCAGTGAGGGGGATCAGCCCCAGCATTTT.

This chain uses TRBV5-1 with TRBJ2-7; D is perhaps TRBD1 (5 bases). The CDR3 is 17 amino acids. CDR1 is SGHRS and CDR2 is YFSETQ in the germline V gene. Between the trimmed V and J ends, which lost 1 base and 2 bases, there was a span of 19 bases. In nucleotides, the CDR3 is TGCGCCAGCAGCTTGATGCCCCGAAGCAGGGAACCCTACGAGCAGTACTTC. This gives the protein CASSLMPRSREPYEQYF.

V and J are TRBV6-5 and TRBJ1-5; no clear D. The CDR3 covers 13 residues. CDR1 and CDR2 from the germline V gene are MNHEY and SVGAGI. Between the trimmed V and J ends, which lost 5 bases and 1 base, there was a span of 6 bases. Here the CDR3 DNA reads TGTGCCAGCAGTCTTTGGAGCAATCAGCCCCAGCATTTT. Translated, it gives CASSLWSNQPQHF.

The chain links TRBV18 to TRBJ2-4, with D tentatively TRBD1 or TRBD2 (6 bases each). The CDR3 sequence is 15 residues long. V was cut by 0 bases and J by 10 bases, with 16 bases left in between. Germline V gene sequence: CDR1 KGHSH, CDR2 LQKENI. CDR3 bases: TGTGCCAGCTCACCACCGGAAGGGGGGTCACGGATTCAGTACTTC. Translated: CASSPPEGGSRIQYF.

This chain connects TRBV7-2 to TRBJ1-5, with 8 bases that match TRBD1. The junction had 6 bases not matched to a gene; V was cut back by 1 base and J by 7 bases. The germline CDR1 and CDR2 sequences are SGHTA and FQGNSA. The CDR3 covers 15 residues. The CDR3 DNA sequence: TGTGCCAGCAGCTTAGAACGACAGGGGAACCAGCCCCAGCATTTT. Translated, it gives CASSLERQGNQPQHF.